The sequence of this TCR beta chain was determined in a study of cytotoxic CD8 clonotypes in ibrutinib-treated CLL. Points from the study as a whole: Few clonotypes were public, and these shrank or held steady under treatment.

A note on this clone: Its matching antigen is unknown.

Sequencing used immunoSEQ multiplex PCR; TCRdb keeps in-frame clones, though not all of them. The table records approximately 320,000 clones, under 70% of them present only once. Germline CDR1 reads MGHRA; CDR2 reads YSYEKL. V was shortened by 0 bases and J by 7 bases, with 7 bases between the two germline ends. This CDR3 is built from 13 residues. This chain links TRBV4-1 with TRBJ2-1, with D perhaps being TRBD1 or TRBD2 (6 bases each). The TCR comes from a human donor with chronic lymphocytic leukemia. Sequenced here: PBMCs, sampled after 36 months of ibrutinib treatment. CDR3: CASSQEGGNEQFF. CDR3 DNA sequence: TGCGCCAGCAGCCAAGAAGGGGGGAATGAGCAGTTCTTC.